This passage covers 8 T cell receptor beta chains from one sample sequenced in a study of blood T cell repertoires in COVID-19. Sequencing was performed with immunoSEQ multiplex PCR; in TCRdb, only in-frame clones are kept and a portion is missing. The table shows 220,000 or so clones, with about 90% occurring only once. Material for sequencing was PBMCs or T cells enriched from blood (not recorded which). Every receptor here comes from a woman aged 50 to 60 with acute COVID-19.

This clone appeared a single time. This sequence joins TRBV28 and TRBJ2-3; 8 positions agree with TRBD1. Per germline, CDR1 MDHEN and CDR2 SYDVKM. J gave up 3 bases and V 5 bases, and 16 bases lay outside the gene matches. This CDR3 is 18 amino acids long. DNA of the CDR3: TGTGCCAGCAGTGCCGCCTTGGGACAGGCCTCGGGAACAGATACGCAGTATTTT. Protein sequence: CASSAALGQASGTDTQYF.

This clone came up a few times. The gene calls are TRBV7-8 and TRBJ1-5; D might be TRBD1 (5 bases). The CDR3 is made up of 15 amino acids. Germline CDR1 SGHVS, CDR2 FQNEAQ. Trimming shortened V by 3 bases and J by 4 bases, and 13 bases separated the two germline ends. CDR3 region: CASSFSRAGNQPQHF. The CDR3 coding sequence is TGTGCCAGCAGCTTCTCCAGGGCGGGGAATCAGCCCCAGCATTTT.

The chain uses TRBV6-2 or TRBV6-3 and TRBJ2-3, with D possibly being TRBD1 (6 bases). CDR3 length equals 13 residues. V lost 5 bases, J lost 8 bases, and 14 bases lay in between. Per germline, CDR1 MNHEY and CDR2 SVGEGT. The CDR3 sequence: CASSRNRDLTQYF. For the CDR3, the DNA is TGTGCCAGCAGTCGGAACAGGGACCTTACGCAGTATTTT.

The V call is TRBV19, the J call TRBJ2-2, with TRBD1 as a possible D gene (7 bases). The V and J ends lost 10 bases and 4 bases respectively, with 22 bases between them. CDR3 length: 16 residues. CDR1 and CDR2 from the germline V gene are LNHDA and SQIVND (reference sequence). The chain's CDR3 is CATRGRWGVITGELFF. In nucleotides, the CDR3 is TGTGCCACCAGGGGGAGGTGGGGGGTAATCACCGGGGAGCTGTTTTTT.

This clone appeared once. J is TRBJ2-7 and V is TRBV19, with a tentative D call TRBD2 (5 bases). Trimming left V 3 bases short and J 1 base short, with 10 bases between. Germline lookup yields CDR1 LNHDA and CDR2 SQIVND (reference sequence). The CDR3 has 14 residues. In DNA form, the CDR3 reads TGTGCCAGTAGTATGATACTAGGATCCTACGAGCAGTACTTC. Amino acid sequence: CASSMILGSYEQYF.

The chain carries TRBV6-1 and TRBJ2-7, with D unclear. Trimming took off 2 bases at V and 0 bases at J, with 5 bases between the two ends. CDR3 length equals 13 residues. CDR1 and CDR2 from the germline V gene are MNHNS and SASEGT. CDR3: CASSEPLSYEQYF. Written as DNA, the CDR3 is TGTGCCAGCAGTGAACCCCTCTCCTACGAGCAGTACTTC.

J is TRBJ2-7 and V is TRBV9; weak D call: TRBD2 (5 bases). Per germline, CDR1 SGDLS and CDR2 YYNGEE. The length of the CDR3 is 16 residues. Trimming removed 4 bases at V and 5 bases at J, with 22 bases between. The CDR3 loop reads CASSSGLTTRAHEQYF. The CDR3 coding sequence is TGTGCCAGCAGCTCCGGATTGACTACACGCGCACACGAGCAGTACTTC.

The chain uses TRBV28 and TRBJ1-6; D possibly corresponds to TRBD1 (5 bases). Trimming took 5 bases from V and 0 from J, leaving 11 bases between them. Germline assignment: CDR1 MDHEN and CDR2 SYDVKM. This CDR3 spans 16 amino acids. In DNA, the CDR3 is TGTGCCAGCAGTCACAGGCCAATCTCCTATAATTCACCCCTCCACTTT. This translates into CASSHRPISYNSPLHF.